This section outlines one T cell receptor (beta chain) sequence together with its context. A read error is likely, as this CDR3 ends without the conserved phenylalanine or tryptophan. High-throughput TCR beta sequencing covered peripheral CD8+ and CD4+ T cells. The patients who served as multiple sclerosis controls were treatment-naive and had stable or active relapsing-remitting disease that fulfilled the revised McDonald criteria. Negative isolation was used for CD8+ and CD4+ T cells and FACS enrichment for TEMRA cells. The data derive from a study of CD8 T cells in Susac syndrome. The CDR3 is 12 amino acids. V lost 6 bases, J lost 7 bases, and 10 bases lay in between. In germline, CDR1 is MNHEY, CDR2 SMNVEV (reference sequence). Random hexamers were used to reverse transcribe an amount of about 0.45 to 1 ug RNA. The authors amplified TCR beta CDR3 across 54 Vbeta and 13 Jbeta using immunoSEQ multiplex PCR. TCRdb reprocessed the immunoSEQ multiplex PCR reads via MiXCR and lists one record per CDR3 protein. Among about 290,000 distinct CDR3 sequences, approximately 89% were seen once, and the ten largest hold less than 0.2%.

This chain uses TRBV27 with TRBJ1-5; D uncertain. This TCR was sampled from a human donor with multiple sclerosis. The sample comprised CD8+ T cells from PBMCs. The CDR3: CASRGGGQPQHS. CDR3 nucleotide sequence: TGTGCCAGCAGGGGTGGTGGCCAGCCCCAGCATTCT.